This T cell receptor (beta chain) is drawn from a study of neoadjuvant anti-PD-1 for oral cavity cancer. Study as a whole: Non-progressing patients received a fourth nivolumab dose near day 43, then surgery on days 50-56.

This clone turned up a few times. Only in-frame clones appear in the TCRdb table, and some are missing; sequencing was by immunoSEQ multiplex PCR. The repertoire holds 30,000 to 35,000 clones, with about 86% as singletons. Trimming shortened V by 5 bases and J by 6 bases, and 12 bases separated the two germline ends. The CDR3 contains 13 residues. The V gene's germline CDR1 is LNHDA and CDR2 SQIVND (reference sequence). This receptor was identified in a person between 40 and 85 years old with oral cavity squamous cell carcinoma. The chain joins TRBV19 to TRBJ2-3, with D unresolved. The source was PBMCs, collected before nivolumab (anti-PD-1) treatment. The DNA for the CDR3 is TGTGCCAGTAGTTCCGGATTCGGGGATACGCAGTATTTT. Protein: CASSSGFGDTQYF.